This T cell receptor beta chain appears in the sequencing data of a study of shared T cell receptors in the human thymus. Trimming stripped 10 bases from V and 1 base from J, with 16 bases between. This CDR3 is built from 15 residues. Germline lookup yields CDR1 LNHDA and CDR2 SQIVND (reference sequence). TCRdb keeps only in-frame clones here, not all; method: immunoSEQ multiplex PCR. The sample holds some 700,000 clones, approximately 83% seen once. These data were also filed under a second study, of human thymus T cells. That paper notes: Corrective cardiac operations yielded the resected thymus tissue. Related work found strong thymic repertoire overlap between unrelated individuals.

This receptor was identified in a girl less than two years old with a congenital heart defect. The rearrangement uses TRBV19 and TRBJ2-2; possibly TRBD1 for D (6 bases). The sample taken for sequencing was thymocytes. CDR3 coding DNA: TGTGCCACAGAGGGGGTGCCCCGGAACACCGGGGAGCTGTTTTTT. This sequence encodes CATEGVPRNTGELFF.